Listed here are 14 T cell receptor beta chains from one sample, sequenced in a study of Ad26.COV2.S vaccination and SARS-CoV-2 variants. The protocol was immunoSEQ multiplex PCR, while the TCRdb copy is restricted to in-frame clones and leaves out a portion. The repertoire has more than 120,000 clones, roughly 88% of them found once; the top ten carry about 5%. The material sequenced was peripheral blood, taken after recovery from COVID-19. The receptors were sampled from a human donor who had recovered from COVID-19.

The CDR3 coding sequence is TGCGCCAGCAGTTTTACCAGGCGGGAGCAGTTCTTC. Encoded protein: CASSFTRREQFF. The chain combines TRBV5-1 with TRBJ2-1, with D unresolved. Per germline, CDR1 SGHRS and CDR2 YFSETQ. This CDR3 region has 12 residues. V lost 5 bases, J lost 10 bases, and 13 bases lay in between.

The chain uses TRBV7-8 and TRBJ1-1; D is undetermined. Trimming shortened V by 5 bases and J by 6 bases, and 16 bases separated the two germline ends. CDR3 length: 14 residues. Germline V gene sequence: CDR1 SGHVS, CDR2 FQNEAQ. DNA of the CDR3: TGTGCCAGCAGCCCCCCTGCGACCCTTTCTGAAGCTTTCTTT. Translating gives CASSPPATLSEAFF.

The V gene is TRBV19, the J gene TRBJ2-7; 8 bases are shared with TRBD2. The CDR3 sequence is 16 residues long. The germline CDR1 and CDR2 sequences are LNHDA and SQIVND (reference sequence). Losses at the gene ends were 4 bases for V and 0 bases for J; bases not matched to a gene: 8. The CDR3 coding sequence is TGTGCCAGTAGTACGTTTAGCGGGGAAGGCTCCTACGAGCAGTACTTC. This encodes CASSTFSGEGSYEQYF.

The chain links TRBV12-3 or TRBV12-4 to TRBJ1-5; 9 nucleotides agree with TRBD1. The CDR3 is 12 amino acids. With 9 bases clipped from V and 4 bases from J, the junction kept 1 base outside the gene matches. The CDR3 spells CARTGGNQPQHF. In nucleotides, the CDR3 is TGTGCCAGGACAGGGGGGAATCAGCCCCAGCATTTT.

Regarding this clone: The same CDR3 arises from other DNA sequences in this sample as well. V and J are TRBV12-3 or TRBV12-4 and TRBJ1-2; 7 bases line up with TRBD1. After removal of 6 bases from V and 6 bases from J, the junction contained 4 bases not matched to a gene. The CDR3 sequence is 12 residues long. The CDR3 loop reads CASSPDRDGYTF. As DNA, the CDR3 is TGTGCCAGCAGCCCAGACAGGGATGGCTACACCTTC.

The genes are TRBV19 and TRBJ1-1; no firm D call. V shed 3 bases and J shed 1 base, with 9 bases lying between them. The germline CDR1 and CDR2 sequences are LNHDA and SQIVND (reference sequence). The length of the CDR3 is 14 residues. Here the CDR3 DNA reads TGTGCCAGTAGTATCATAGACACGAACACTGAAGCTTTCTTT. Its translation is CASSIIDTNTEAFF.

The chain joins TRBV19 to TRBJ1-5; D perhaps matches TRBD1 (6 bases). Germline assignment: CDR1 LNHDA and CDR2 SQIVND (reference sequence). V shed 4 bases and J shed 5 bases, with 15 bases lying between them. This CDR3 region has 15 residues. The CDR3 nucleotides read TGTGCCAGTAGTAAGGATCGGGGGGCTCATCAGCCCCAGCATTTT. This gives the protein CASSKDRGAHQPQHF. Variable domain in full (rest from reference TRBV19 and TRBJ1-5): DGGITQSPKYLFRKEGQNVTLSCEQNLNHDAMYWYRQDPGQGLRLIYYSQIVNDFQKGDIAEGYSVSREKKESFPLTVTSAQKNPTAFYLCASSKDRGAHQPQHFGDGTRLSIL.

V and J are TRBV6-6 and TRBJ2-5; D gene ambiguous. The CDR3 extends over 14 amino acids. Germline values: CDR1 MNHNY, CDR2 SVGAGI (reference sequence). The ends were cut back, 6 bases at V and 1 base at J, with 12 bases in the middle. The CDR3 reads CASRKTAVQETQYF. DNA for the CDR3: TGTGCCAGCAGGAAGACGGCTGTCCAAGAGACCCAGTACTTC.

The sample holds one count of this clone. The chain links TRBV18 to TRBJ2-1; no clear D. CDR1 and CDR2 (germline): KGHSH, LQKENI. The germline V and J ends were trimmed by 8 bases and 4 bases, with 15 bases remaining between them. The CDR3 runs to 14 residues. The CDR3 spells CASPLEPRYNEQFF. The DNA for the CDR3 is TGTGCCAGCCCCCTAGAGCCCAGGTACAATGAGCAGTTCTTC. The full variable domain, with the rest looked up from reference TRBV18 and TRBJ2-1, is NAGVMQNPRHLVRRRGQEARLRCSPMKGHSHVYWYRQLPEEGLKFMVYLQKENIIDESGMPKERFSAEFPKEGPSILRIQQVVRGDSAAYFCASPLEPRYNEQFFGPGTRLTVL.

This rearrangement joins TRBV6-2 or TRBV6-3 to TRBJ1-1; the D is unclear. V lost 0 bases, J lost 5 bases, and 16 bases lay in between. CDR1 and CDR2 (germline): MNHEY, SVGEGT. CDR3 length: 16 amino acids. CDR3 DNA sequence: TGTGCCAGCAGTTACTCGATCATGGAGGGAGATACTGAAGCTTTCTTT. Protein sequence: CASSYSIMEGDTEAFF.

V and J are TRBV27 and TRBJ1-3; 7 bases fit TRBD1. In germline, CDR1 is MNHEY, CDR2 SMNVEV (reference sequence). The V gene end was trimmed by 4 bases and the J gene end by 6 bases; junction bases not matched to a gene: 9. CDR3 size: 15 residues. The chain's CDR3 is CASSSGQTPENTIYF. CDR3 nucleotides: TGTGCCAGCAGTTCGGGACAGACCCCGGAAAACACCATATATTTT.

The chain carries TRBV7-9 and TRBJ2-5; possibly TRBD1 for D (5 bases). The CDR3 runs to 16 residues. Germline V gene lookup returns CDR1 SEHNR and CDR2 FQNEAQ (reference sequence). V was pared by 3 bases and J by 5 bases, with 19 bases between. As DNA, the CDR3 is TGTGCCAGCAGCTTCGCCCACCAACCCTCAGGGGAGACCCAGTACTTC. It translates to CASSFAHQPSGETQYF. Full variable domain (outside the CDR3, taken from reference TRBV7-9 and TRBJ2-5): DTGVSQNPRHKITKRGQNVTFRCDPISEHNRLYWYRQTLGQGPEFLTYFQNEAQLEKSRLLSDRFSAERPKGSFSTLEIQRTEQGDSAMYLCASSFAHQPSGETQYFGPGTRLLVL.

The chain joins TRBV19 to TRBJ1-6; D gene ambiguous. Germline values: CDR1 LNHDA, CDR2 SQIVND (reference sequence). The ends were cut back, 5 bases at V and 9 bases at J, with 8 bases in the middle. This CDR3 spans 12 amino acids. The CDR3 sequence: CASSPLFSPLHF. CDR3 bases: TGTGCCAGTAGTCCCCTTTTTTCACCCCTCCACTTT.

The chain employs TRBV4-3 and TRBJ2-1; 7 bases are shared with TRBD2. This CDR3 has 15 amino acids. The ends lost 1 base at V and 4 bases at J; junction bases unmatched: 4. Germline V gene sequence: CDR1 LGHNA, CDR2 YSLEER. CDR3 residues: CASSQVLGGYNEQFF. The CDR3 DNA reads as TGCGCCAGCAGCCAAGTGTTGGGAGGGTACAATGAGCAGTTCTTC.